These T cell receptor beta chains were read from a single sample in a study of OX40 agonist ivuxolimab in advanced cancers. Assay: immunoSEQ multiplex PCR; the TCRdb copy retains only in-frame clones and omits some. The repertoire holds 75,000 to 95,000 clones, with about 92% as singletons. The starting material was CD4+ or CD8+ T cells sorted from blood, obtained in a trial of the OX40 agonist ivuxolimab. The receptors derive from an adult with an advanced solid tumor such as melanoma, head and neck, liver or kidney cancer. Both conserved end residues are part of each CDR3. The order of the fields is clone size, V gene, D gene, J gene, CDR3 DNA, CDR3 protein. D genes are given only for firm matches. Only part of the rows carry a size: once, few, many, or a class if the clone is expanded.

abundance: .; v_gene: TRBV9; d_gene: TRBD1; j_gene: TRBJ1-1; CDR3nt: TGTGCCAGCAGCGTCAGGGACAGGGTGAACACTGAAGCTTTCTTT; CDR3aa: CASSVRDRVNTEAFF
abundance: .; v_gene: TRBV9; d_gene: TRBD2; j_gene: TRBJ2-7; CDR3nt: TGTGCCAGCAGCGTAGACCCCGGGACTAGCGGGGGATACGAGCAGTACTTC; CDR3aa: CASSVDPGTSGGYEQYF
abundance: .; v_gene: TRBV5-4; d_gene: .; j_gene: TRBJ2-7; CDR3nt: TGTGCCAGCAGCTACCGGACTAATCCTTACGAGCAGTACTTC; CDR3aa: CASSYRTNPYEQYF
abundance: .; v_gene: TRBV7-7; d_gene: .; j_gene: TRBJ2-3; CDR3nt: TGTGCTAGCAGCTCGGGGGTCGCTTCCACAGATACGCAGTATTTT; CDR3aa: CASSSGVASTDTQYF
abundance: .; v_gene: TRBV6-1; d_gene: .; j_gene: TRBJ2-7; CDR3nt: TGTGCCAGCAGCGACCTATGGAGGGAGCAGTACTTC; CDR3aa: CASSDLWREQYF
abundance: .; v_gene: TRBV27; d_gene: TRBD1; j_gene: TRBJ1-4; CDR3nt: TGTGCCACCAAAAGGCAGGGGGTCGATGCAACTAATGAAAAACTGTTTTTT; CDR3aa: CATKRQGVDATNEKLFF
abundance: .; v_gene: TRBV4-2; d_gene: TRBD2; j_gene: TRBJ2-2; CDR3nt: TGTGCCAGCAGCCCTTTAGCGGGGAACACCGGGGAGCTGTTTTTT; CDR3aa: CASSPLAGNTGELFF
abundance: once; v_gene: TRBV5-5; d_gene: TRBD2; j_gene: TRBJ2-7; CDR3nt: TGTGCCAGCAGCTCCGGACTAGCGGGAGTTTACGAGCAGTACTTC; CDR3aa: CASSSGLAGVYEQYF
abundance: .; v_gene: TRBV27; d_gene: TRBD2; j_gene: TRBJ2-1; CDR3nt: TGTGCCAGCAGTTTATCGGGACTAGCGGGCGGGGATGAGCAGTTCTTC; CDR3aa: CASSLSGLAGGDEQFF
abundance: .; v_gene: TRBV7-9; d_gene: .; j_gene: TRBJ2-1; CDR3nt: TGTGCCAGCAGCCCAGGGGGGGGGTCCTACAATGAGCAGTTCTTC; CDR3aa: CASSPGGGSYNEQFF
abundance: .; v_gene: TRBV23-1; d_gene: TRBD1; j_gene: TRBJ2-1; CDR3nt: TGCGCCAGCAGTCCAACCGGGACAGGGGTTTCGGATGAGCAGTTCTTC; CDR3aa: CASSPTGTGVSDEQFF
abundance: .; v_gene: TRBV6-5; d_gene: TRBD1; j_gene: TRBJ1-2; CDR3nt: TGTGCCAGCAGGGGGGACAGATCTAACTATGGCTACACCTTC; CDR3aa: CASRGDRSNYGYTF
abundance: few; v_gene: TRBV27; d_gene: .; j_gene: TRBJ1-5; CDR3nt: TGTGCCAGCAGTTTATCATGGGCGTCTGGTCAGCCCCAGCATTTT; CDR3aa: CASSLSWASGQPQHF
abundance: few; v_gene: TRBV6-6; d_gene: .; j_gene: TRBJ1-5; CDR3nt: TGTGCCAGCAGTTACGGGGGAGAACATCAGCCCCAGCATTTT; CDR3aa: CASSYGGEHQPQHF
abundance: .; v_gene: TRBV4-1; d_gene: .; j_gene: TRBJ2-7; CDR3nt: TGCGCCAGCAGCCCGCTCGGGAGTGTTTACGAGCAGTACTTC; CDR3aa: CASSPLGSVYEQYF